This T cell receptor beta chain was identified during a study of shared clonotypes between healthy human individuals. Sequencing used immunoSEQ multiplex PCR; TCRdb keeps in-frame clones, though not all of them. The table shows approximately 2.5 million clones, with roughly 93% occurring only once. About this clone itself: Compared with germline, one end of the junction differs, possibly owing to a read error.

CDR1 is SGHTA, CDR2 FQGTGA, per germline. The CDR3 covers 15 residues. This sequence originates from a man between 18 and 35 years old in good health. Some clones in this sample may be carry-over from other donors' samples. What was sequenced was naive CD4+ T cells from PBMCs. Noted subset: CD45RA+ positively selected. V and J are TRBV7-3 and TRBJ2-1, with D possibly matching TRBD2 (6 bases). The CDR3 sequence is CASSLHRDSDNEQFF. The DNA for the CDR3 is TGTGCCAGCAGCTTACACCGGGACTCCGACAATGAGCAGTTCTTC.